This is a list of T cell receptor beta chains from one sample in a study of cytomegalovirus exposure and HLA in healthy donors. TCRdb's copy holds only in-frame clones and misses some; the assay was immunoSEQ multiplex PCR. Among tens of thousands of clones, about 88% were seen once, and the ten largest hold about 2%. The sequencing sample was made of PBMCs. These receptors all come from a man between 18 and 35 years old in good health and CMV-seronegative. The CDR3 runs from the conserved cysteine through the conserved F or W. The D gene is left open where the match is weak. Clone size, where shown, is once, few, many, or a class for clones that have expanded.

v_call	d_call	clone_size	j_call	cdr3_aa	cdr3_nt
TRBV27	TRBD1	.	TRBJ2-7	CASSLVGGMGEQYF	TGTGCCAGCAGCCTTGTAGGGGGCATGGGCGAGCAGTACTTC
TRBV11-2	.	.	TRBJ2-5	CASSLRGNEGETQYF	TGTGCCAGCAGCCTGAGAGGAAACGAGGGCGAGACCCAGTACTTC
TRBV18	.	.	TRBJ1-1	CASSPSQNTEAFF	TGTGCCAGCTCACCTTCCCAAAATACTGAAGCTTTCTTT
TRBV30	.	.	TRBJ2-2	CAWSVGGFSGELFF	TGTGCCTGGAGTGTTGGGGGGTTTTCCGGGGAGCTGTTTTTT
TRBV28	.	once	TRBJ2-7	CASSGRDMRTYEQYF	TGTGCCAGCAGCGGCCGGGACATGAGAACCTACGAGCAGTACTTC
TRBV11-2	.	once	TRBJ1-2	CASTTVFGPTVYGYTF	TGTGCCAGCACCACCGTATTCGGACCGACAGTCTATGGCTACACCTTC
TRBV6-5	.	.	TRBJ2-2	CASSPIMSPGELFF	TGTGCCAGCAGTCCTATCATGAGTCCCGGGGAGCTGTTTTTT
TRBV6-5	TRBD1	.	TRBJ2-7	CASRRTGLYEQYF	TGTGCCAGCAGACGGACAGGGCTGTACGAGCAGTACTTC
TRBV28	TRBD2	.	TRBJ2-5	CASLAGLLETQYF	TGTGCCAGCTTAGCGGGTCTACTAGAGACCCAGTACTTC
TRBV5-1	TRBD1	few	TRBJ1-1	CASSLHSGQGAVSTEAFF	TGCGCCAGCAGCTTGCACTCTGGACAGGGGGCGGTAAGCACTGAAGCTTTCTTT
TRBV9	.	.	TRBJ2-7	CASSSRDNRLEQYF	TGTGCCAGCAGCTCCCGGGACAACCGCCTGGAGCAGTACTTC
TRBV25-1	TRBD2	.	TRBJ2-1	CASSGTLAGGNEQFF	TGTGCCAGCAGTGGAACACTAGCGGGAGGTAATGAGCAGTTCTTC
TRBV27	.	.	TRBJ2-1	CASSRRGTSYNEQFF	TGTGCCAGCAGTCGGCGAGGCACCTCCTACAATGAGCAGTTCTTC
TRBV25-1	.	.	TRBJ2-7	CASSSRRTYEQYF	TGTGCCAGCAGTTCACGGAGGACCTACGAGCAGTACTTC
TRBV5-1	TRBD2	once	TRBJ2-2	CASRSLAGTTGELFF	TGCGCCAGCAGGTCACTAGCGGGAACCACCGGGGAGCTGTTTTTT
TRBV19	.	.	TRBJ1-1	CASSSLAVNTEAFF	TGTGCCAGTAGCTCTCTGGCGGTGAACACTGAAGCTTTCTTT
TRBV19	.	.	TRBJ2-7	CASTEEGGRNSEQYF	TGTGCCAGTACTGAGGAAGGAGGCCGGAACTCCGAGCAGTACTTC
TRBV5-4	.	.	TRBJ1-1	CASSPIQVNTEAFF	TGTGCCAGCAGCCCCATACAGGTGAACACTGAAGCTTTCTTT
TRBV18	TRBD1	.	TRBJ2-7	CASSREQGLAYEQYF	TGTGCCAGCTCACGGGAACAGGGGTTAGCCTACGAGCAGTACTTC
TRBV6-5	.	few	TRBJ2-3	CASSYEASTFDTQYF	TGTGCCAGCAGTTACGAGGCTAGCACGTTTGATACGCAGTATTTT
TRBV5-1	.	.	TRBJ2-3	CASSLGRGGFDTQYF	TGCGCCAGCAGCCTCGGTAGGGGTGGGTTTGATACGCAGTATTTT
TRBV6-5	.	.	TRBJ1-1	CASSYTRTGNTEAFF	TGTGCCAGCAGTTACACTAGGACGGGGAACACTGAAGCTTTCTTT
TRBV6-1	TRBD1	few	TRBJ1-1	CASSEGLAWDREDAAFF	TGTGCCAGCAGTGAAGGGTTGGCCTGGGACAGGGAGGACGCGGCTTTCTTT
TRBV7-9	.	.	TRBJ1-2	CASSSAGRSNYGYTF	TGTGCCAGCAGCTCCGCGGGCAGGTCTAACTATGGCTACACCTTC